This TCR beta chain was observed in a study of early stage breast cancer tumors. TCRdb's table, derived via immunoSEQ multiplex PCR, lists solely in-frame clones and lacks some. The sample shows about 72,000 clones, roughly 84% of them seen only once. Germline V gene data show CDR1 as SGHTA and CDR2 as FQGNSA. The CDR3 consists of 12 residues. Trimming took off 6 bases at V and 9 bases at J, with 12 bases between the two ends. V and J are TRBV7-2 and TRBJ2-1, with D hard to call. This clonotype was obtained from a person aged 55 to 70 with breast cancer. Sequences were obtained from blood. CDR3 amino acids: CASRLLLPEQFF. The CDR3 DNA is TGTGCCAGCAGGCTACTGTTGCCTGAGCAGTTCTTC.